This T cell receptor (beta chain) derives from a study of technical replicates of blood from a few donors. Here immunoSEQ multiplex PCR was the method, and the copy in TCRdb shows in-frame clones only, minus some. Of about 34,000 clones in the sample, approximately 90% were seen once. The sequencing sample was made of PBMCs. This clonotype originated in a human donor in good health. Some clones in this sample may be carry-over from other donors' samples.

The CDR3 bases are TGTGCCAGCAGCCCTGGGGGAGGAAGCACAGATACGCAGTATTTT. This translates into CASSPGGGSTDTQYF. V is TRBV5-4 and J is TRBJ2-3; tentative D call: TRBD2 (6 bases). There are 15 residues in the CDR3. Germline values: CDR1 SGHNT, CDR2 YYREEE (reference sequence). The V and J ends lost 4 bases and 0 bases respectively, with 12 bases between them.